Shown below are 13 T cell receptor beta chains from a single sample sequenced in a study of T cells in Graves' hyperthyroidism and ophthalmopathy (dated by TCRdb to between 2018 and 2021). Libraries were made using multiplex PCR. Sequencing used an Illumina HiSeq 2000. Amplification of TCR beta CDR3 regions was carried out from RNA transcripts. The TCR CDR3 was subjected to a first round of RT-PCR using the HTBI primer set and the Qiagen OneStep RT-PCR kit. TCRdb took the public reads, trimmed them with fastp at Q25, ran MiXCR for clone calling and kept in-frame beta chains. Rows are combined by CDR3 protein, so each entry shows the most common genes and DNA. For this sample the table gives 610,000 or so distinct CDR3 sequences, of which more than 45% were detected only once. More than 7% of the sample rests with the top ten. Sequenced: peripheral blood or thyroid tissue (not recorded which). The receptor source for this set is a young woman with Graves' hyperthyroidism.

This clonotype turned up a few times. The chain is built from TRBV12-3 or TRBV12-4 and TRBJ1-1; no definite D call. The CDR3 sequence is 14 residues long. The germline V and J ends were trimmed by 3 bases and 6 bases, with 14 bases remaining between them. CDR3 sequence reads: CASSFGEMRSEAFF. The CDR3 region has the DNA TGTGCCAGCAGTTTCGGGGAAATGCGGTCTGAAGCTTTCTTT.

This clonotype was counted ten times or more. V gene TRBV20-1 combines with J gene TRBJ2-2, with D hard to call. V gave up 0 bases and J gave up 5 bases, with 7 bases separating them. The CDR3 is 13 amino acids. The germline V gene encodes CDR1 DFQATT and CDR2 SNEGSKA (reference sequence). The CDR3, as DNA: TGCAGTGCTAGAGATCCGTCAACCGGGGAGCTGTTTTTT. Protein sequence: CSARDPSTGELFF.

Note on this clonotype: A read error is likely, as this CDR3 ends without the conserved phenylalanine or tryptophan. It is unclear where the CDR3 begins or ends on the DNA, so no DNA is shown, and the CDR3 is as TCRdb lists it. The chain has TRBV7-8 and TRBJ1-1. Germline values: CDR1 SGHVS, CDR2 FQNEAQ. Counting both end residues, the CDR3 totals 12 amino acids. The CDR3 here is CASSLRPRTSGM.

The table lists this clonotype with many counts. The chain joins TRBV5-8 to TRBJ1-4; 7 bases align to TRBD1. The V gene end was trimmed by 4 bases and the J gene end by 4 bases; junction bases not matched to a gene: 4. This CDR3 region has 14 residues. Germline V lookup: CDR1 SGHTS, CDR2 YDEGEE. The CDR3 sequence: CASSMGQNNEKLFF. In DNA form, the CDR3 reads TGTGCCAGCAGCATGGGACAGAATAATGAAAAACTGTTTTTT.

The chain joins TRBV15 to TRBJ2-7; D is perhaps TRBD1 (6 bases). V dropped 3 bases and J dropped 3 bases, with 12 bases sitting between them. Germline CDR1 reads LNHNV; CDR2 reads YYDKDF (reference sequence). This CDR3 comprises 14 residues. The CDR3 protein is CATSRGTIDYEQYF. CDR3 sequence (DNA): TGTGCCACCAGCAGGGGGACAATCGACTACGAGCAGTACTTC.

Many counts were recorded for this clonotype. The rearrangement uses TRBV12-3 or TRBV12-4 and TRBJ1-1; TRBD1 is a possible D gene (5 bases). Trimming left V 5 bases short and J 6 bases short, with 13 bases between. The CDR3 length is 13 residues. The CDR3 spells CASSQTWGSEAFF. The CDR3, as DNA: TGTGCCAGCAGTCAAACTTGGGGGTCTGAAGCTTTCTTT.

This clonotype has a count of ten or more. This rearrangement joins TRBV20-1 to TRBJ2-5; a weak D match, TRBD1 (6 bases). V lost 2 bases and J lost 5, with 9 bases in between. CDR1 and CDR2 (germline): DFQATT, SNEGSKA (reference sequence). The CDR3 extends over 12 amino acids. CDR3 nucleotides: TGCAGTGCTAGACCCCAGGGGGAGACCCAGTACTTC. This gives the protein CSARPQGETQYF.

This clonotype was observed a handful of times. The chain employs TRBV6-6 and TRBJ2-5; tentative D call: TRBD2 (6 bases). V gave up 0 bases and J gave up 3 bases, with 8 bases separating them. Germline CDR1 is MNHNY and CDR2 is SVGAGI (reference sequence). CDR3 size: 14 residues. CDR3 loop: CASSYSPGEETQYF. Here the CDR3 DNA reads TGTGCCAGCAGTTACTCGCCGGGGGAAGAGACCCAGTACTTC.

Remarks on this clonotype: A much larger clone differs by one base, so this may be a read error. This sequence joins TRBV12-3 or TRBV12-4 and TRBJ2-7, with D possibly being TRBD1 (5 bases). The CDR3 totals 12 residues. The ends were cut back, 10 bases at V and 3 bases at J, with 13 bases in the middle. The DNA for the CDR3 is TGTGCCAACAGCGCGGACAACTACGAGCAGTACTTC. Translation: CANSADNYEQYF.

This clonotype was counted many times. The chain joins TRBV6-1 to TRBJ2-5; 8 bases match TRBD1. The CDR3 spans 16 residues. Trimming cost V 4 bases and J 1 base; bases outside gene matches: 8. The germline V gene has CDR1 MNHNS and CDR2 SASEGT. The CDR3 here is CASSGGQGGGQETQYF. The CDR3 nucleotides read TGTGCCAGCAGTGGCGGACAGGGCGGTGGCCAAGAGACCCAGTACTTC.

A note on this clonotype: No DNA is shown, since the ends of the CDR3 on it are uncertain; the CDR3 is the one TCRdb lists. This chain connects TRBV20-1 to TRBJ1-4. The CDR3 region is 22 residues in length, termini included. The germline CDR1 and CDR2 sequences are DFQATT and SNEGSKA (reference sequence). The CDR3 reads CSVRDPPRPEQYFGATNEKLFF.

In DNA, the CDR3 is TGCAGTGCCAACAGGCTTAGCTCCTACAATGAGCAGTTCTTC. This translates into CSANRLSSYNEQFF. This chain connects TRBV20-1 to TRBJ2-1; D perhaps matches TRBD1 (5 bases). V lost 6 bases and J 0 bases, leaving 12 bases between the germline ends. The CDR3 spans 14 residues. Germline V lookup: CDR1 DFQATT, CDR2 SNEGSKA (reference sequence).

Written as DNA, the CDR3 is TGTGCCAGCAGTTTGTGGCGGAGGGAGACCCAGTACTTC. Translation: CASSLWRRETQYF. The gene calls are TRBV12-3 or TRBV12-4 and TRBJ2-5; D possibly corresponds to TRBD2 (5 bases). The germline V and J ends were trimmed by 3 bases and 5 bases, with 10 bases remaining between them. CDR3 length: 13 amino acids.